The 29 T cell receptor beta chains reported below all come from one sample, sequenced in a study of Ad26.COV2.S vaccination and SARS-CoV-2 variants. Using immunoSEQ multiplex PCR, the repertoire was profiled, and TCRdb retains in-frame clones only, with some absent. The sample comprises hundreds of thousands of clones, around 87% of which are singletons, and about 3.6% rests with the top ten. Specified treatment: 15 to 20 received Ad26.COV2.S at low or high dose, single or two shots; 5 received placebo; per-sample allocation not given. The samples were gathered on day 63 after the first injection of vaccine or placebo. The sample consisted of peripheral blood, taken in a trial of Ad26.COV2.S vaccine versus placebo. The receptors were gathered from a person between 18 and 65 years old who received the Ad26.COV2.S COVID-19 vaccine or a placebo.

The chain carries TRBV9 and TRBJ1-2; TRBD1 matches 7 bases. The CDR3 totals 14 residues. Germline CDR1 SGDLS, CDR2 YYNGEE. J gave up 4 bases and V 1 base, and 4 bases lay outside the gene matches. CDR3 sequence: CASSVTGTAYGYTF. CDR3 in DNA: TGTGCCAGCAGCGTAACCGGGACAGCCTATGGCTACACCTTC.

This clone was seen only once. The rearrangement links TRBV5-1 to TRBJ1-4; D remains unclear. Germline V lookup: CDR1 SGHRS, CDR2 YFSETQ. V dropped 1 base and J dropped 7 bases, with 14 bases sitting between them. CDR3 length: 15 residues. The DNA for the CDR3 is TGCGCCAGCAGCTTGTCGGGAGGCTCGGGTGAAAAACTGTTTTTT. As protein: CASSLSGGSGEKLFF.

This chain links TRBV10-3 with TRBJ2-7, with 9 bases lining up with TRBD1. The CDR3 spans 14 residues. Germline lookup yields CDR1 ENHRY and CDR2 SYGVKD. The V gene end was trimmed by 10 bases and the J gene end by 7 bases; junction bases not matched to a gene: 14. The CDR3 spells CATALPGQGEEQYF. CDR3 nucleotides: TGTGCCACCGCATTACCGGGACAGGGTGAGGAGCAGTACTTC.

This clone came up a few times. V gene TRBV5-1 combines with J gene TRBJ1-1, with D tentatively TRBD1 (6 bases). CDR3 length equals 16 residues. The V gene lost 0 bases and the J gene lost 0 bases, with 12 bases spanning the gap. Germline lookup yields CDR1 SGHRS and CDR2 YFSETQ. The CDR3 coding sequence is TGCGCCAGCAGCTTGGCGCAGGGGAGATTGAACACTGAAGCTTTCTTT. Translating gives CASSLAQGRLNTEAFF.

CDR3 sequence reads: CASGESGTGPRGYTF. The CDR3 DNA follows: TGTGCTAGTGGCGAAAGTGGGACAGGTCCGCGAGGCTACACCTTC. This chain connects TRBV12-5 to TRBJ1-2, with TRBD1 matching over 8 bases. Losses at the gene ends were 6 bases for V and 8 bases for J; bases not matched to a gene: 14. This CDR3 is built from 15 residues. Germline V gives CDR1 LGHNT, CDR2 FRNRAP.

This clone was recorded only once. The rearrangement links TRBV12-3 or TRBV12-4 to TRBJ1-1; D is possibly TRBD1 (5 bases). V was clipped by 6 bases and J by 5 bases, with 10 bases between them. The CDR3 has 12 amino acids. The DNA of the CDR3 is TGTGCCAGCAGGGAACAGGTAACTGAAGCTTTCTTT. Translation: CASREQVTEAFF.

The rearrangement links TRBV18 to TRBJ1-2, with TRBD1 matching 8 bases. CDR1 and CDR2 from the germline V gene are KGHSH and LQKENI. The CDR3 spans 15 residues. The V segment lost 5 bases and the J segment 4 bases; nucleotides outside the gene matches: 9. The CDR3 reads CASSASDREVYGYTF. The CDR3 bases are TGTGCCAGCTCAGCCTCGGACAGGGAAGTCTATGGCTACACCTTC.

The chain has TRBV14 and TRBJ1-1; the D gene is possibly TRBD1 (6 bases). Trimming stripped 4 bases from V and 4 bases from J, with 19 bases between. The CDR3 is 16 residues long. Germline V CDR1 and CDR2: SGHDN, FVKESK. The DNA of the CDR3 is TGTGCCAGCAGCCCTACAGGGTCGGGCTTGGGCACTGAAGCTTTCTTT. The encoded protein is CASSPTGSGLGTEAFF.

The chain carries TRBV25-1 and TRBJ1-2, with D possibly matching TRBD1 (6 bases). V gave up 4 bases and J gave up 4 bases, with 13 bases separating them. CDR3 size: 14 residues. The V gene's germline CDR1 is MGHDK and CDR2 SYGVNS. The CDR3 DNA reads TGTGCCAGCAGTGGCGGGGACATGATCTATGGCTACACCTTC. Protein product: CASSGGDMIYGYTF.

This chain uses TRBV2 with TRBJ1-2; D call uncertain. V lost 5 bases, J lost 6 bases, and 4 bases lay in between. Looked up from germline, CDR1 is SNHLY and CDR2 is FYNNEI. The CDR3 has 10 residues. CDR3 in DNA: TGTGCCAGCAGTTGGGATGGCTACACCTTC. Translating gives CASSWDGYTF.

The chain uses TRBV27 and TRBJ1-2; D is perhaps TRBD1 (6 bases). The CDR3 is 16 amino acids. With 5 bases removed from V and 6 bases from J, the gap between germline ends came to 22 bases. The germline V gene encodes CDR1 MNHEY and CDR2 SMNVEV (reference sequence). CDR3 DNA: TGTGCCAGCAGTCCAAAGGGGGGGGACGGAATGAATGGCTACACCTTC. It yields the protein CASSPKGGDGMNGYTF.

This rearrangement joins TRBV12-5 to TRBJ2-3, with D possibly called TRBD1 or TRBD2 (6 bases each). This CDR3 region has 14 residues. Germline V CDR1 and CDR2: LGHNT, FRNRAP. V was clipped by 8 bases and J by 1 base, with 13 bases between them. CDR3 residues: CASSLRGGTDTQYF. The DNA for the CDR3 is TGTGCTAGTTCCTTGAGGGGGGGCACAGATACGCAGTATTTT.

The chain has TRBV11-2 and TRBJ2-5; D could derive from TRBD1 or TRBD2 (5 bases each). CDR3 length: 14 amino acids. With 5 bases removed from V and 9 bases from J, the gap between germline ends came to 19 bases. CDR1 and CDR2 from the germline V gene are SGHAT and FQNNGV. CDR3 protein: CASSAPGIRGPQYF. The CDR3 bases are TGTGCCAGCAGCGCCCCAGGGATCCGAGGGCCCCAGTACTTC.

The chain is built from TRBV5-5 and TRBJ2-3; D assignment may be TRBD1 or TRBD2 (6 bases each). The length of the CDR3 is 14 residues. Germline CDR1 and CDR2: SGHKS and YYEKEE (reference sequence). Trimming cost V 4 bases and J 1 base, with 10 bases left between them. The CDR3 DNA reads TGTGCCAGCAGCCCGGGGGCAGGCACAGATACGCAGTATTTT. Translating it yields CASSPGAGTDTQYF. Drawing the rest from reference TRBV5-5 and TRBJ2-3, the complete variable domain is DAGVTQSPTHLIKTRGQQVTLRCSPISGHKSVSWYQQVLGQGPQFIFQYYEKEERGRGNFPDRFSARQFPNYSSELNVNALLLGDSALYLCASSPGAGTDTQYFGPGTRLTVL.

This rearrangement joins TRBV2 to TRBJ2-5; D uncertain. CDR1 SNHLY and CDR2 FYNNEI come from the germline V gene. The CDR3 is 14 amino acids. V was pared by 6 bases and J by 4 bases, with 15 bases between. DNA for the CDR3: TGTGCCAGCAGGGAATCCTCGACGCCAGAGACCCAGTACTTC. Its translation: CASRESSTPETQYF.

CDR3 DNA: TGTGCCAGCATTCCTAGGGCCCGACCCAACTATGGCTACACCTTC. Translated, it gives CASIPRARPNYGYTF. This rearrangement joins TRBV6-5 to TRBJ1-2; D is undetermined. The germline CDR1 and CDR2 sequences are MNHEY and SVGAGI. The V gene lost 7 bases and the J gene lost 2 bases, with 17 bases spanning the gap. This CDR3 is 15 amino acids long.

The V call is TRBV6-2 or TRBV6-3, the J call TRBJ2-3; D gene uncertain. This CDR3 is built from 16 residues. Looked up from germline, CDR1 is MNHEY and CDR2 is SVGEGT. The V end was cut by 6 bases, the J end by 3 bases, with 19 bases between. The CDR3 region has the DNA TGTGCCAGCAGCTTCCCGTTTAATCTTGGTACAGATACGCAGTATTTT. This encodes CASSFPFNLGTDTQYF.

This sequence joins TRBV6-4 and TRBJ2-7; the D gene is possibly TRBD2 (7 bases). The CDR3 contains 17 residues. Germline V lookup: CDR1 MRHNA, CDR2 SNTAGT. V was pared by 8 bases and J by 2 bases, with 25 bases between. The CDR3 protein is CASVPGGRGTHPYEQYF. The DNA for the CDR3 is TGTGCCAGCGTCCCGGGGGGCCGCGGGACCCACCCCTACGAGCAGTACTTC.

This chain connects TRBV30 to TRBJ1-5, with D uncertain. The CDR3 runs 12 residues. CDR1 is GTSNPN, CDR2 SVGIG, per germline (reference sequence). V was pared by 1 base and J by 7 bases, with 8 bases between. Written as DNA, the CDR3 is TGTGCCTGGAGTGAACAGTCACAGCCCCAGCATTTT. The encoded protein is CAWSEQSQPQHF.

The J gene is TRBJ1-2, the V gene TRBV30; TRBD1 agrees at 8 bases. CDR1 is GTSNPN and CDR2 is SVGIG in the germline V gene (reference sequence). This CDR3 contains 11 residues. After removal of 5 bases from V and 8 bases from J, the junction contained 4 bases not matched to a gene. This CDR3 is CAWGGQGGYTF. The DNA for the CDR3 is TGTGCCTGGGGCGGACAGGGCGGCTACACCTTC.

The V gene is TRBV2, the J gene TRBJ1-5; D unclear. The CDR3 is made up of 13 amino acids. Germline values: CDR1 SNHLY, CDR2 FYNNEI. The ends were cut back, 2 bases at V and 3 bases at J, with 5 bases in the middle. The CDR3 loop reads CASSEQINQPQHF. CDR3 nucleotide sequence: TGTGCCAGCAGTGAACAAATCAATCAGCCCCAGCATTTT.

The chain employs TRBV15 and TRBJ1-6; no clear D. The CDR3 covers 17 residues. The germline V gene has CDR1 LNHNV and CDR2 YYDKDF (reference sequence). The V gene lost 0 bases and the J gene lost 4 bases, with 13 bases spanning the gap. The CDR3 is CATSRDTSGAYNSPLHF. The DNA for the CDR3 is TGTGCCACCAGCAGAGATACGTCAGGAGCTTATAATTCACCCCTCCACTTT.

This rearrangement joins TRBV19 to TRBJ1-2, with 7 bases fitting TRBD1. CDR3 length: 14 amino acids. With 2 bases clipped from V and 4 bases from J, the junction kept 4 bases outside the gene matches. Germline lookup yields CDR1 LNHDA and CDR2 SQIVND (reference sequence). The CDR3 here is CASSISGQFYGYTF. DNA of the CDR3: TGTGCCAGTAGTATATCGGGACAGTTCTATGGCTACACCTTC.

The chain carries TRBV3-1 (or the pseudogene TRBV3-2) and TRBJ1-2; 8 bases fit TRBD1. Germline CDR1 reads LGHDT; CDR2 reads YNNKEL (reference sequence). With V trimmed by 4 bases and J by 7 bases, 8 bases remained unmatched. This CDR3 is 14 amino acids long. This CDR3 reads CASSPTGQGSGYTF. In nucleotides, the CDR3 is TGTGCCAGCAGCCCTACCGGACAGGGCTCTGGCTACACCTTC.

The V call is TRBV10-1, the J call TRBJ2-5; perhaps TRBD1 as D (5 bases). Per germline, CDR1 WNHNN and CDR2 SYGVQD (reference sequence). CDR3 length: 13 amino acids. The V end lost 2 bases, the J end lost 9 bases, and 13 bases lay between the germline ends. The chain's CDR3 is CASSEAGSPSQYF. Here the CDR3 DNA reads TGCGCCAGCAGTGAGGCAGGGTCGCCCTCCCAGTACTTC.

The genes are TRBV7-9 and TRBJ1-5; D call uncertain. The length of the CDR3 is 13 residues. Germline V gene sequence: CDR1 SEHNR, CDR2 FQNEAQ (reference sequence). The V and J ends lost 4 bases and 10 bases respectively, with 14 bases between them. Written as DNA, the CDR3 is TGTGCCAGCAGCTGGACCCTGGCGTCTCCCCAGCATTTT. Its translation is CASSWTLASPQHF.

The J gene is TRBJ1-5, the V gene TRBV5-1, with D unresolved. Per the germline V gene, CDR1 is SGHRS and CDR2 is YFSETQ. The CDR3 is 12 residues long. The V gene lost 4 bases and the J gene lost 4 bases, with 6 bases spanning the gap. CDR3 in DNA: TGCGCCAGCAGCGAGCAAAATCAGCCCCAGCATTTT. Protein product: CASSEQNQPQHF. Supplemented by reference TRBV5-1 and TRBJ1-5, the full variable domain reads KAGVTQTPRYLIKTRGQQVTLSCSPISGHRSVSWYQQTPGQGLQFLFEYFSETQRNKGNFPGRFSGRQFSNSRSEMNVSTLELGDSALYLCASSEQNQPQHFGDGTRLSIL.

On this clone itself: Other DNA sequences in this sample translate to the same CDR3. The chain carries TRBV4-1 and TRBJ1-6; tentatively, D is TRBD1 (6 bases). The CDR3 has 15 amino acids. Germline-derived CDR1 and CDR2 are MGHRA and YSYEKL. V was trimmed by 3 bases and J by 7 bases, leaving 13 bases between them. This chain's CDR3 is CASSHPRGTNSPLHF. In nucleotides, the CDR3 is TGCGCCAGCAGCCACCCCAGGGGCACGAATTCACCCCTCCACTTT.

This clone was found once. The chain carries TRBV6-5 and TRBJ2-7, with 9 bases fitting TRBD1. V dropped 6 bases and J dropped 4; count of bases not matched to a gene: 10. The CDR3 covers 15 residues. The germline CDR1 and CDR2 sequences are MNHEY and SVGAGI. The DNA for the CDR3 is TGTGCCAGCAGCTTGAACAGGGGGCCGGTGTACGAGCAGTACTTC. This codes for CASSLNRGPVYEQYF.